Sequencing of this T cell receptor beta chain was carried out in a study of T cells in tumors after PD-1 blockade. Across the study: Prior checkpoint blockade, systemic immunosuppressant use, or anti-cancer therapy within 4 weeks excluded patients. Each patient got pembrolizumab 200 mg every 3 weeks or cemiplimab 350 mg every 2 weeks. Some patients also took daily vismodegib 150 mg during anti-PD-1 treatment.

The CDR3 consists of 18 residues. CDR1 is LGHDT, CDR2 YNNKEL, per germline (reference sequence). Germline trimming cut 0 bases from V and 8 bases from J; bases unmatched to any gene: 15. A note on this clone: The target antigen is unknown.

Assay: immunoSEQ multiplex PCR; the TCRdb copy retains only in-frame clones and omits some. Among 20,000 to 30,000 clones listed, about 84% were seen once. Regarding the study as a whole: Peripheral recruitment is suggested, as some novel exhausted tumor clones were in pre-treatment blood.

The clonotype originates from a human donor with basal cell carcinoma. Sequenced here: PBMCs, sampled after anti-PD-1 treatment. This sequence joins TRBV3-1 (or the pseudogene TRBV3-2) and TRBJ2-3; 9 nucleotides align to TRBD2. The chain's CDR3 is CASSQDPFGRGGSGTQYF. CDR3 nucleotide sequence: TGTGCCAGCAGCCAAGACCCGTTTGGGCGGGGGGGATCGGGTACGCAGTATTTT.